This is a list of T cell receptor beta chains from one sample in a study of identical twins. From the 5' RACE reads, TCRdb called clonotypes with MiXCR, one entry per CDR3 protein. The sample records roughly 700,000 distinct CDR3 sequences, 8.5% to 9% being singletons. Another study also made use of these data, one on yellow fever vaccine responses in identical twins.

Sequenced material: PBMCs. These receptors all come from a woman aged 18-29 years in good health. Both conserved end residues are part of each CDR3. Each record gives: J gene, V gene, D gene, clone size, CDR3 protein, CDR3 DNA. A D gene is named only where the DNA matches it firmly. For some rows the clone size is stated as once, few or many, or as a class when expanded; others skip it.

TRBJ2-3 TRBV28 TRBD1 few CASGQVQLVTQYF TGTGCCAGCGGACAGGTTCAGTTGGTTACGCAGTATTTT
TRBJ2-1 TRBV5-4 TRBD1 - CASSSGQVREQFF TGTGCCAGCAGCTCCGGACAGGTACGGGAGCAGTTCTTC
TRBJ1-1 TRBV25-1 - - CASRGGVEAFF TGTGCCAGCAGGGGAGGGGTTGAAGCTTTCTTT
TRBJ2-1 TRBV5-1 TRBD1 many CASSHTGQFIIDNEQFF TGCGCCAGCAGCCATACGGGACAGTTTATTATTGACAATGAGCAGTTCTTC
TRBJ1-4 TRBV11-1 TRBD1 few CASSSIRDSESATNEKLFF TGTGCCAGCAGCTCCATCCGGGACAGCGAGTCTGCAACTAATGAAAAACTGTTTTTT
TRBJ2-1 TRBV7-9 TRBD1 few CASSFPWTGDYNEQFF TGTGCCAGCAGCTTCCCTTGGACAGGGGACTACAATGAGCAGTTCTTC
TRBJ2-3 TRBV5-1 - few CASKAGRTDTQYF TGCGCCAGCAAGGCGGGGAGAACAGATACGCAGTATTTT
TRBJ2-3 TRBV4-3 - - CASSQRTGGDTQYF TGCGCCAGCAGCCAAAGGACTGGGGGAGATACGCAGTATTTT
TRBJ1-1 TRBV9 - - CASSVGARAHGDTEAFF TGTGCCAGCAGCGTAGGTGCCAGGGCCCATGGGGACACTGAAGCTTTCTTT
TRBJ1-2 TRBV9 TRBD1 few CASSVTGTDHYGYTF TGTGCCAGCAGCGTTACCGGGACAGACCACTATGGCTACACCTTC
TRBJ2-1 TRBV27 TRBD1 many CASSLRGLLNEQFF TGTGCCAGCAGTCTCAGGGGGCTCTTGAATGAGCAGTTCTTC
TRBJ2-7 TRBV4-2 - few CASSQEFLATEQYF TGTGCCAGCAGCCAAGAATTCCTGGCGACCGAGCAGTACTTC
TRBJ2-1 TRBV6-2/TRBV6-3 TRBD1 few CASSYSKGQGPVDEQFF TGTGCCAGCAGTTACTCAAAGGGACAGGGGCCTGTCGATGAGCAGTTCTTC
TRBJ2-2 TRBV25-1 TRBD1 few CASSGRTGPTGELFF TGTGCCAGCAGTGGACGGACAGGGCCCACCGGGGAGCTGTTTTTT
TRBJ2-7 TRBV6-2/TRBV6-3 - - CASSQPYEQYF TGTGCCAGCAGTCAACCCTACGAGCAGTACTTC
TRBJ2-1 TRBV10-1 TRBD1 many CASSGTGGSNEQFF TGCGCCAGCAGCGGGACAGGGGGATCCAATGAGCAGTTCTTC
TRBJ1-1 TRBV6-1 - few CASSEGWGREPYTEAFF TGTGCCAGCAGTGAGGGATGGGGGAGAGAACCTTACACTGAAGCTTTCTTT
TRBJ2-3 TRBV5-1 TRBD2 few CASSLLVAGTDTQYF TGCGCCAGCAGCTTGTTGGTAGCGGGGACAGATACGCAGTATTTT
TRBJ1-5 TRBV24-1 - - CATSEALTGCNQPQHF TGTGCCACCTCGGAAGCCTTGACAGGTTGCAATCAGCCCCAGCATTTT
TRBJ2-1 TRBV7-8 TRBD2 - CASSGLAGENEQFF TGTGCCAGCAGCGGACTAGCGGGAGAGAATGAGCAGTTCTTC
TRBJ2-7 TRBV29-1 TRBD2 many CSVAGLAGQSSYEQYF TGCAGCGTTGCGGGGTTAGCGGGTCAGAGCTCCTACGAGCAGTACTTC
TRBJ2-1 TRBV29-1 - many CSVEDPETYNEQFF TGCAGCGTTGAAGACCCGGAAACCTACAATGAGCAGTTCTTC
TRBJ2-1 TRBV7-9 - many CASSLALMGGLYNEQFF TGTGCCAGCAGCTTAGCGCTAATGGGGGGGCTCTACAATGAGCAGTTCTTC
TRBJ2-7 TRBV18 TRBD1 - CASPGTDYSYEQYF TGTGCCAGCCCCGGGACAGATTACTCCTACGAGCAGTACTTC
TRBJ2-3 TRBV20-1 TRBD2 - CSARDVGRGTDTQYF TGCAGTGCTAGAGATGTCGGGCGGGGGACAGATACGCAGTATTTT
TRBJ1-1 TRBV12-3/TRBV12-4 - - CASRPTGMARTEAFF TGTGCCAGCAGACCCACAGGGATGGCGCGCACTGAAGCTTTCTTT
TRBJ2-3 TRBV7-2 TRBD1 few CASSGGTGWGDTQYF TGTGCCAGCAGCGGAGGGACAGGGTGGGGAGATACGCAGTATTTT
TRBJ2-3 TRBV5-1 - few CASSPEVDTQYF TGCGCCAGCAGCCCGGAAGTGGATACGCAGTATTTT
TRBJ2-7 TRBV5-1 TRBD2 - CASSLESGRGSEQYF TGCGCCAGCAGCTTGGAGAGCGGGAGGGGCTCCGAGCAGTACTTC
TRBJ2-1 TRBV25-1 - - CASSDVGWGYNEQFF TGTGCCAGCAGTGATGTGGGATGGGGATACAATGAGCAGTTCTTC
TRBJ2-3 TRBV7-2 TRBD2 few CASSSPTSGGADTQYF TGTGCCAGCAGCTCCCCGACTAGCGGGGGGGCTGATACGCAGTATTTT
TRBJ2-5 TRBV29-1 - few CSVGQGFQETQYF TGCAGCGTTGGCCAGGGTTTCCAAGAGACCCAGTACTTC
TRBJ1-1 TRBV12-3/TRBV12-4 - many CASRKFGGHTEAFF TGTGCCAGCAGGAAATTCGGAGGTCACACTGAAGCTTTCTTT
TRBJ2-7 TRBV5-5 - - CASSFDRAQRALYEQYF TGTGCCAGCAGCTTCGACCGGGCCCAGAGGGCACTCTACGAGCAGTACTTC
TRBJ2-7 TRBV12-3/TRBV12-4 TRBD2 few CASSRPSGRRNEQYF TGTGCCAGCAGTCGCCCTAGCGGGAGGAGGAACGAGCAGTACTTC
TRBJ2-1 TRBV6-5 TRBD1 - CASSYASRDRGSEQFF TGTGCCAGCAGTTACGCTTCCCGGGACAGGGGGAGTGAGCAGTTCTTC
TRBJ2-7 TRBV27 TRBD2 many CASRFLAGGSYEQYF TGTGCCAGCAGATTTCTAGCGGGGGGGTCCTACGAGCAGTACTTC
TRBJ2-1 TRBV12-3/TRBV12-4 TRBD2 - CASSGRGSYREQFF TGTGCCAGCTCCGGGCGGGGGTCTTACAGGGAGCAGTTCTTC
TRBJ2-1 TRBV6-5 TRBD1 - CASTTGGSEQFF TGTGCCAGCACGACAGGGGGCAGTGAGCAGTTCTTC
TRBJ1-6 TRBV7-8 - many CASSLGVRRGVSPLHF TGTGCCAGCAGCTTAGGGGTGCGGAGGGGGGTTTCACCCCTCCACTTT
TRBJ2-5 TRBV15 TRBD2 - CATSRDRLAGGLETQYF TGTGCCACCAGCAGAGATCGGCTAGCGGGAGGGCTAGAGACCCAGTACTTC
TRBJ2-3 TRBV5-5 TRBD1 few CASSHTLQGDTQYF TGTGCCAGCAGCCATACTTTACAGGGGGATACGCAGTATTTT
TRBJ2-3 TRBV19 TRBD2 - CASTLAGGPDTQYF TGTGCCAGTACGCTAGCGGGAGGTCCGGATACGCAGTATTTT
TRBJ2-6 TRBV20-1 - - CSAQGPGANVLTF TGCAGTGCTCAGGGTCCCGGGGCCAACGTCCTGACTTTC
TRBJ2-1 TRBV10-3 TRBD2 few CAISNPGTSGTNEQFF TGTGCCATCAGTAACCCCGGGACTAGCGGGACTAATGAGCAGTTCTTC
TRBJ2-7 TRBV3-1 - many CASSQTTYEQYF TGTGCCAGCAGCCAAACGACCTACGAGCAGTACTTC
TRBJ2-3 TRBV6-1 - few CASSPGGLRPRATDTQYF TGTGCCAGCAGCCCGGGGGGCCTTAGACCGCGAGCGACAGATACGCAGTATTTT
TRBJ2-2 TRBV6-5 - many CASANTGELFF TGTGCCAGCGCGAACACCGGGGAGCTGTTTTTT
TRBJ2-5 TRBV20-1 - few CSASERRGTGETQYF TGCAGTGCTAGCGAGAGGCGGGGAACCGGGGAGACCCAGTACTTC
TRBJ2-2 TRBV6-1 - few CASSLRAGAGELFF TGTGCCAGCAGTCTCCGGGCTGGCGCCGGGGAGCTGTTTTTT